This TCR beta chain was retrieved from a study of blood T cell repertoires in COVID-19. Across the study: Acute-phase and convalescent COVID-19 samples originated in the United States, Italy and Spain. The cDNA or gDNA used as material had been derived from T cells, B-cell-depleted T cells, or PBMCs.

The CDR3 runs to 15 residues. Trimming pared 4 bases from V and 13 bases from J, leaving 20 bases between. Germline CDR1 SGHTA, CDR2 FQGNSA. As originally analysed: Using reference gene primer amplification, nucleated cell counts were estimated. Sequenced by immunoSEQ multiplex PCR; TCRdb stores in-frame clones only, minus some. The V and J calls and the clone size are those of that table, but D and trimming were determined from the DNA. The sample lists 250,000 to 350,000 clones; 70% to 90% were seen once. The receptor's source is a woman in her fifties or sixties with active or convalescent COVID-19. The sequenced material came from peripheral blood. V and J are TRBV7-2 and TRBJ1-6; D remains ambiguous. Here the CDR3 reads CASSYLSRGQFPLHF. The DNA for the CDR3 is TGTGCCAGCAGCTACCTTAGCCGAGGGCAGTTTCCCCTCCACTTT.